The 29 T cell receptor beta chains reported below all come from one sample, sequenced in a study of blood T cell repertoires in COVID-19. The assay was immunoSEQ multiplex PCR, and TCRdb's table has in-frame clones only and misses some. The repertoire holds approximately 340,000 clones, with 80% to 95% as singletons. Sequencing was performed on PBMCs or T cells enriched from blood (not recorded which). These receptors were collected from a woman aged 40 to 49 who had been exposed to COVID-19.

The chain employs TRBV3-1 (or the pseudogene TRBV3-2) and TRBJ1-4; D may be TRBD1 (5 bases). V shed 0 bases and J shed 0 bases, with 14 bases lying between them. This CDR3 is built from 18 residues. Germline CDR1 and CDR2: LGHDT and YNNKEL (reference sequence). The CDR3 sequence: CASSQDHGRVTTNEKLFF. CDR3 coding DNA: TGTGCCAGCAGCCAAGATCACGGCAGGGTAACAACTAATGAAAAACTGTTTTTT.

Written as DNA, the CDR3 is TGTGCCAGCAGCCGATTAACCGGGACAGGGGGCGATGAGCAGTTCTTC. Its protein product is CASSRLTGTGGDEQFF. V and J are TRBV5-4 and TRBJ2-1, with 12 bases fitting TRBD1. The V and J ends lost 4 bases and 8 bases, in that order; junction bases with no gene match: 10. The CDR3 spans 16 residues. The V gene's germline CDR1 is SGHNT and CDR2 YYREEE (reference sequence).

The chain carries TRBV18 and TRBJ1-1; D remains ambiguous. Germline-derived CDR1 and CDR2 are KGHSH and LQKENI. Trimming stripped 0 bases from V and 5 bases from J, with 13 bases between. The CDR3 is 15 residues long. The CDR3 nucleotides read TGTGCCAGCTCACCACCGGCCGGGGTCGGGACTGAAGCTTTCTTT. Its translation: CASSPPAGVGTEAFF.

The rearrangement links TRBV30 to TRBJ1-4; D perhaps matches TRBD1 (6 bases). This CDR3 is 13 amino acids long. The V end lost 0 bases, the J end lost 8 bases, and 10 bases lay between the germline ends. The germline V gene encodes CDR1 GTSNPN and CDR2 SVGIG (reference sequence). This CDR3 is CAWSVQGLEKLFF. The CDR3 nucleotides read TGTGCCTGGAGTGTGCAGGGGTTGGAAAAACTGTTTTTT.

CDR3 sequence reads: CASSISPSGLYEQYF. CDR3 DNA sequence: TGTGCCAGTAGTATTTCTCCTAGCGGCCTCTACGAGCAGTACTTC. This sequence joins TRBV19 and TRBJ2-7; 7 bases map to TRBD2. Germline V gene sequence: CDR1 LNHDA, CDR2 SQIVND (reference sequence). This CDR3 region has 15 residues. V was clipped by 3 bases and J by 3 bases; unmatched bases: 8. The full variable domain, in which reference TRBV19 and TRBJ2-7 provide the parts outside the CDR3, is DGGITQSPKYLFRKEGQNVTLSCEQNLNHDAMYWYRQDPGQGLRLIYYSQIVNDFQKGDIAEGYSVSREKKESFPLTVTSAQKNPTAFYLCASSISPSGLYEQYFGPGTRLTVT.

The DNA for the CDR3 is TGTGCCTGGACAGGACAGGGAGTGACTGAAGCTTTCTTT. Translation gives CAWTGQGVTEAFF. This chain connects TRBV30 to TRBJ1-1; 8 bases line up with TRBD1. The ends lost 4 bases at V and 5 bases at J; junction bases unmatched: 6. The CDR3 sequence is 13 residues long. CDR1 is GTSNPN and CDR2 is SVGIG in the germline V gene (reference sequence).

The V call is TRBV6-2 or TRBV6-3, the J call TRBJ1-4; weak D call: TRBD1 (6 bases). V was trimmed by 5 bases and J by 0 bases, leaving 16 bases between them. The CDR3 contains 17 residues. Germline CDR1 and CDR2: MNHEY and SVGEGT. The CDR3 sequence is CASSRWDTTTTNEKLFF. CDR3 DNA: TGTGCCAGCAGTAGATGGGACACCACTACAACTAATGAAAAACTGTTTTTT.

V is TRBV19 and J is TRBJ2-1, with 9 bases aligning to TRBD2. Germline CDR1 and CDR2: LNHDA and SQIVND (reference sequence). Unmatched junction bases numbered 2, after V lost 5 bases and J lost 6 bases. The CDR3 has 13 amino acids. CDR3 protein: CASSWRGGNEQFF. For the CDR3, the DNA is TGTGCCAGTAGTTGGCGGGGGGGCAATGAGCAGTTCTTC.

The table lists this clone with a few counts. The CDR3: CAWSAGTGDMQPQHF. In DNA form, the CDR3 reads TGTGCCTGGAGTGCCGGGACAGGGGATATGCAGCCCCAGCATTTT. The V and J genes are TRBV30 and TRBJ1-5; 10 bases align to TRBD1. The ends lost 1 base at V and 7 bases at J; junction bases unmatched: 7. This CDR3 comprises 15 residues. CDR1 GTSNPN and CDR2 SVGIG come from the germline V gene (reference sequence). The full variable domain, completed using reference TRBV30 and TRBJ1-5, is SQTIHQWPATLVQPVGSPLSLECTVEGTSNPNLYWYRQAAGRGLQLLFYSVGIGQISSEVPQNLSASRPQDRQFILSSKKLLLSDSGFYLCAWSAGTGDMQPQHFGDGTRLSIL.

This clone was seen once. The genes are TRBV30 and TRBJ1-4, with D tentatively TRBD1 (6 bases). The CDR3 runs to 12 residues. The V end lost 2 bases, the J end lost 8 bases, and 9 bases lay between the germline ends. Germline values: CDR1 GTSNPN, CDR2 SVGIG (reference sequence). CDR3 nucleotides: TGTGCCTGGAGTCCAGACAGGGAAAAACTGTTTTTT. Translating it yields CAWSPDREKLFF.

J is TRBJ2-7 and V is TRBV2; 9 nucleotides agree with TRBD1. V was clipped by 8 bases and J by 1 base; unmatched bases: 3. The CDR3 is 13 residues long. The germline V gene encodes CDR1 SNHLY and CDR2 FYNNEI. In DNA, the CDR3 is TGTGCCAGCCAGGACAGGGGATCCTACGAGCAGTACTTC. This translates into CASQDRGSYEQYF. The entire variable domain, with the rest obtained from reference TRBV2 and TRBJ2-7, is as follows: EPEVTQTPSHQVTQMGQEVILRCVPISNHLYFYWYRQILGQKVEFLVSFYNNEISEKSEIFDDQFSVERPDGSNFTLKIRSTKLEDSAMYFCASQDRGSYEQYFGPGTRLTVT.

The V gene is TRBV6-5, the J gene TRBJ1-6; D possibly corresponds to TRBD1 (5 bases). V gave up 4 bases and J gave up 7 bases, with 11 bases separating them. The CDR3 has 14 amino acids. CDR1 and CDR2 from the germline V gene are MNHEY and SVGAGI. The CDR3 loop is CASSCSGRNSPLHF. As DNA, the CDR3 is TGTGCCAGCAGTTGCTCAGGGAGAAATTCACCCCTCCACTTT.

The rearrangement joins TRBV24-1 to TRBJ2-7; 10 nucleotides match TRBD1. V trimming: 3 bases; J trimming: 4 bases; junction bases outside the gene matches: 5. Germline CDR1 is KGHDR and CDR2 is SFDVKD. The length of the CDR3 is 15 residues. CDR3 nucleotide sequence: TGTGCCACCAGTGATCCCGGGACAGGGGAATACGAGCAGTACTTC. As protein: CATSDPGTGEYEQYF.

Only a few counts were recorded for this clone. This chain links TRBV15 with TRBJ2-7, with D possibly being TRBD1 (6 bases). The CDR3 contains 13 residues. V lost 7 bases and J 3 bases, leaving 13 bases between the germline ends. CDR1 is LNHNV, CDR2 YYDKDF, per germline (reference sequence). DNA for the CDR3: TGTGCCACCACCCCCCAGGGGAACTACGAGCAGTACTTC. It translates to CATTPQGNYEQYF.

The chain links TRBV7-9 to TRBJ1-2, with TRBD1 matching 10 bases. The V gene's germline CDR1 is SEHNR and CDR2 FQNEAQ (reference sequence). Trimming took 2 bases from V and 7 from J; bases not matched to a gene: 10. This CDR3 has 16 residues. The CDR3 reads CASSLRTGGPQGGYTF. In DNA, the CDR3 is TGTGCCAGCAGCTTACGGACAGGGGGGCCACAGGGTGGCTACACCTTC. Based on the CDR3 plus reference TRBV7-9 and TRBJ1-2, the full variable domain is DTGVSQNPRHKITKRGQNVTFRCDPISEHNRLYWYRQTLGQGPEFLTYFQNEAQLEKSRLLSDRFSAERPKGSFSTLEIQRTEQGDSAMYLCASSLRTGGPQGGYTFGSGTRLTVV.

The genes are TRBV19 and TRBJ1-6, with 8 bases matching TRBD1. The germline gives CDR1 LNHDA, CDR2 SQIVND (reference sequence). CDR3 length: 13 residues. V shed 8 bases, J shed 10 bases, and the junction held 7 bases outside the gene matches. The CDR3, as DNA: TGTGCCAGTCTACAGGGGGGTGGATCACCCCTCCACTTT. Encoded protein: CASLQGGGSPLHF.

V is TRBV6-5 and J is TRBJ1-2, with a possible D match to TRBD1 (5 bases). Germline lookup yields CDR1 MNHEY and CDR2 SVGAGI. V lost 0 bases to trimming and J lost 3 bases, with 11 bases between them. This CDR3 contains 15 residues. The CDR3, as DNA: TGTGCCAGCAGTTACTCGCCAGGGCTTGACTATGGCTACACCTTC. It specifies CASSYSPGLDYGYTF.

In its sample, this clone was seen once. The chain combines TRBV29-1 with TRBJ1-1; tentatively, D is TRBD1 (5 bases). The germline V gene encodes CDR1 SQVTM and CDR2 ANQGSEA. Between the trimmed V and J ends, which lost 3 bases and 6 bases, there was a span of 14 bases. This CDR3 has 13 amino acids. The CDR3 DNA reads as TGCAGCGTTGAGTATGCAGGGTTCGCTGAAGCTTTCTTT. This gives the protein CSVEYAGFAEAFF.

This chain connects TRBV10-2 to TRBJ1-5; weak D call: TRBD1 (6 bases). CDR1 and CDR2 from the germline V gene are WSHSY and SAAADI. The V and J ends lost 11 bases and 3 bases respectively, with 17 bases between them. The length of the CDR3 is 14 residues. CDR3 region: CAAGPQGSNQPQHF. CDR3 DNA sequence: TGCGCCGCAGGCCCCCAGGGGTCCAATCAGCCCCAGCATTTT.

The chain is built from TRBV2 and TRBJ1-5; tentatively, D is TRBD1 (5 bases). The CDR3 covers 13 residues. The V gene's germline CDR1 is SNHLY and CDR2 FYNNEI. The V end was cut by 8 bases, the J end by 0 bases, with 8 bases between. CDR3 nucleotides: TGTGCCAGCGAGACAGATAGCAATCAGCCCCAGCATTTT. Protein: CASETDSNQPQHF.

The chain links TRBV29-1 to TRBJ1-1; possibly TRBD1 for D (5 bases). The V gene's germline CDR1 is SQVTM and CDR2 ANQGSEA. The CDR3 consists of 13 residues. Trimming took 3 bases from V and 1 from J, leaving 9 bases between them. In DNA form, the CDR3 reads TGCAGCGTTGACAGGGATAAGAACACTGAAGCTTTCTTT. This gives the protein CSVDRDKNTEAFF.

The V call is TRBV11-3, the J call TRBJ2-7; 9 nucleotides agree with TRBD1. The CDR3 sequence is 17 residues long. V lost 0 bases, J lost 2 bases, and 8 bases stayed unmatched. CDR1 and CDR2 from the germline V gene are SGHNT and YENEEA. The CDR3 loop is CASSLEAGQGSPYEQYF. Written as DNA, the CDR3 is TGTGCCAGCAGCTTAGAAGCGGGACAGGGTTCACCCTACGAGCAGTACTTC. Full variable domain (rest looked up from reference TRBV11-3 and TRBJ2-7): EAGVVQSPRYKIIEKKQPVAFWCNPISGHNTLYWYLQNLGQGPELLIRYENEEAVDDSQLPKDRFSAERLKGVDSTLKIQPAELGDSAVYLCASSLEAGQGSPYEQYFGPGTRLTVT.

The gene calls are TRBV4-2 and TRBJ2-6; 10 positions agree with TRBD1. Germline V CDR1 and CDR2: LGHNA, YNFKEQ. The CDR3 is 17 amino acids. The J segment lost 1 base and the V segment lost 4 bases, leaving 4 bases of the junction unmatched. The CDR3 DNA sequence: TGTGCCAGCAGCCCGGACAGGGGGACGTCTGGGGCCAACGTCCTGACTTTC. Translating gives CASSPDRGTSGANVLTF.

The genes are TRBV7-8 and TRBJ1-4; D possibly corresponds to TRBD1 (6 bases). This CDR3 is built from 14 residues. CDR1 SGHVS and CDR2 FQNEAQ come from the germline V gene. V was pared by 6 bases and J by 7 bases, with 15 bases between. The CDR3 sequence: CASRPRDISEKLFF. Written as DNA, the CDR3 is TGTGCCAGCAGACCACGGGACATCTCTGAAAAACTGTTTTTT.

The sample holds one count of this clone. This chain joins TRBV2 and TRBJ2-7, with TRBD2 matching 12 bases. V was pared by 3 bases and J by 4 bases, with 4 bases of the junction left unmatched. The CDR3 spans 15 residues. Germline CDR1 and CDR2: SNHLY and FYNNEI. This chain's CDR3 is CASSEGGLAGYEQYF. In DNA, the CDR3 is TGTGCCAGCAGTGAGGGGGGACTAGCGGGTTACGAGCAGTACTTC.

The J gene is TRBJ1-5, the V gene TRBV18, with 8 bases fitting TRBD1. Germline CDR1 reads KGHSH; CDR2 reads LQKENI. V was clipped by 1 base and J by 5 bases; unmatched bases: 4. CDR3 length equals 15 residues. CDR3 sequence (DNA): TGTGCCAGCTCACCACGGCAGGGGGCCTATCAGCCCCAGCATTTT. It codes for CASSPRQGAYQPQHF. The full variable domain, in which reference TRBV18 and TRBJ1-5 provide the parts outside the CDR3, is NAGVMQNPRHLVRRRGQEARLRCSPMKGHSHVYWYRQLPEEGLKFMVYLQKENIIDESGMPKERFSAEFPKEGPSILRIQQVVRGDSAAYFCASSPRQGAYQPQHFGDGTRLSIL.

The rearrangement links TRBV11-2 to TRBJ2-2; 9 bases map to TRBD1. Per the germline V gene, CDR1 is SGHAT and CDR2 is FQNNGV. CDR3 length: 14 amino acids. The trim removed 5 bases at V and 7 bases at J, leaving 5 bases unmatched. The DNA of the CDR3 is TGTGCCAGCAGCCGAACAGGGGGCGGCGGGGAGCTGTTTTTT. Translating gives CASSRTGGGGELFF.

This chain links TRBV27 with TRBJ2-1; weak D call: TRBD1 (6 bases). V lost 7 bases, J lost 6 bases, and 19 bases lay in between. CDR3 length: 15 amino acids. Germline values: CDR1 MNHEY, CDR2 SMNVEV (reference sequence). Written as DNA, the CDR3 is TGTGCCAGCACGATAGCGCCCCAGGGGATCAATGAGCAGTTCTTC. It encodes CASTIAPQGINEQFF.

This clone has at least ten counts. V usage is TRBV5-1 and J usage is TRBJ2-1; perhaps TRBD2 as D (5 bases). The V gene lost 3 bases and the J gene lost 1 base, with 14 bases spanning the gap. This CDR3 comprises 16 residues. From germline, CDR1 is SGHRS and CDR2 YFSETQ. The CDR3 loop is CASSSKAVQSYNEQFF. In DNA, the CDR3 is TGCGCCAGCAGCTCCAAAGCGGTCCAATCCTACAATGAGCAGTTCTTC.